This T cell receptor (beta chain) was sequenced for a study of immune evolution from preneoplasia to lung adenocarcinoma. With regard to this clone: Its antigen is currently unknown.

There are 15 residues in the CDR3. Germline V gene sequence: CDR1 MNHNS, CDR2 SASEGT. The V and J ends lost 1 base and 3 bases, in that order; junction bases with no gene match: 0. Nucleic acids came from premalignant or tumor cells enriched by macro-dissection. Sequencing used immunoSEQ multiplex PCR; TCRdb keeps in-frame clones, though not all of them. The sample carries 1,500 to 2,000 clones, 75% to 80% recorded once. Study outcomes and limitations: Top clone share appeared to fall from AAH through AIS, MIA, adenocarcinoma. Compared with EGFR-mutant or double wild-type lesions, KRAS-mutant nodules were more clonal. Clonality was highest in normal lung, lower in later-stage lesions apparently.

The sample taken for sequencing was FFPE atypical adenomatous hyperplasia tissue from the lung. The sample's subset: atypical adenomatous hyperplasia (AAH), lung preneoplasia. The receptor was derived from a person aged 65-85 years with lung adenocarcinoma. The rearrangement joins TRBV6-1 to TRBJ2-2; 9 bases match TRBD2. The CDR3 sequence: CASSEGTSDTGELFF. The CDR3 DNA reads as TGTGCCAGCAGTGAAGGGACTAGCGACACCGGGGAGCTGTTTTTT.